What follows are 11 T cell receptor beta chains derived from one specimen sequenced in a study of CD8 T cells in Susac syndrome. Random hexamers were used to reverse transcribe the RNA input (about 0.5 to 1 ug). Via MiXCR, TCRdb re-called the immunoSEQ multiplex PCR reads, giving one row per CDR3 protein. This sample yields around 270,000 distinct CDR3 sequences, of which 85% are seen a single time; approximately 0.2% belongs to the top ten. Sequenced input: CD8+ T cells from PBMCs. These receptors originate from a human donor with multiple sclerosis.

This sequence joins TRBV7-9 and TRBJ1-1; the match to TRBD1 covers 10 bases. CDR3 length: 14 amino acids. CDR1 and CDR2 from the germline V gene are SEHNR and FQNEAQ (reference sequence). V dropped 5 bases and J dropped 11; count of bases not matched to a gene: 11. CDR3 in amino acids: CASSVSGTGAWAFF. Here the CDR3 DNA reads TGTGCCAGCAGCGTGTCCGGGACAGGGGCTTGGGCTTTCTTT.

The V call is TRBV30, the J call TRBJ1-5; no reliable D call. The V gene lost 2 bases and the J gene lost 10 bases, with 9 bases spanning the gap. Germline CDR1 reads GTSNPN; CDR2 reads SVGIG (reference sequence). This CDR3 region has 11 residues. The CDR3 sequence: CAWSPGGPQHF. The CDR3 DNA follows: TGTGCCTGGAGTCCTGGAGGACCCCAGCATTTT.

The rearrangement links TRBV4-3 to TRBJ2-1; D might be TRBD2 (6 bases). This CDR3 is 17 amino acids long. With 0 bases removed from V and 3 bases from J, the gap between germline ends came to 15 bases. Germline CDR1 LGHNA, CDR2 YSLEER. The CDR3 DNA follows: TGCGCCAGCAGCCAAGACCGATTTGGCGGGGTCTACAATGAGCAGTTCTTC. This sequence encodes CASSQDRFGGVYNEQFF.

This sequence joins TRBV5-6 and TRBJ1-1, with no clear D. Germline CDR1 is SGHDT and CDR2 is YYEEEE. This CDR3 spans 13 amino acids. The V end was cut by 4 bases, the J end by 1 base, with 8 bases between. CDR3 sequence reads: CASSRVGNTEAFF. DNA of the CDR3: TGTGCCAGCAGCCGGGTCGGGAACACTGAAGCTTTCTTT.

This chain links TRBV25-1 with TRBJ1-5; D is unresolved. Germline CDR1 reads MGHDK; CDR2 reads SYGVNS. This CDR3 has 16 amino acids. V lost 9 bases and J lost 2, with 20 bases in between. In DNA, the CDR3 is TGTGCCAGTCCTCAGATCACTCCCGGGGGCAATCAGCCCCAGCATTTT. This codes for CASPQITPGGNQPQHF.

The V gene is TRBV12-3 or TRBV12-4, the J gene TRBJ2-3, with 8 nucleotides matching TRBD2. There are 15 residues in the CDR3. V lost 3 bases, J lost 1 base, and 3 bases stayed unmatched. For the CDR3, the DNA is TGTGCCAGCAGTTTTACGACTAGCGGCACAGATACGCAGTATTTT. Translation: CASSFTTSGTDTQYF.

This chain connects TRBV19 to TRBJ1-1; D perhaps matches TRBD1 (5 bases). V was clipped by 10 bases and J by 1 base, with 13 bases between them. The CDR3 consists of 13 residues. CDR1 is LNHDA and CDR2 is SQIVND in the germline V gene (reference sequence). The CDR3 DNA reads TGTGCCACCTCGACAGTAGCGAACACTGAAGCTTTCTTT. It encodes CATSTVANTEAFF.

This sequence joins TRBV28 and TRBJ2-7; the D gene could be TRBD1 or TRBD2 (5 bases each). V was clipped by 8 bases and J by 3 bases, with 14 bases between them. This CDR3 is built from 13 residues. Germline values: CDR1 MDHEN, CDR2 SYDVKM. The DNA of the CDR3 is TGTGCCAGCGTGGGGACGGAAAACTACGAGCAGTACTTC. Translating it yields CASVGTENYEQYF. Looking up the rest from reference TRBV28 and TRBJ2-7 gives the full variable domain: DVKVTQSSRYLVKRTGEKVFLECVQDMDHENMFWYRQDPGLGLRLIYFSYDVKMKEKGDIPEGYSVSREKKERFSLILESASTNQTSMYLCASVGTENYEQYFGPGTRLTVT.

The V call is TRBV27, the J call TRBJ2-7, with D perhaps TRBD1 or TRBD2 (5 bases each). Trimming left V 5 bases short and J 5 bases short, with 13 bases between. Germline-derived CDR1 and CDR2 are MNHEY and SMNVEV (reference sequence). The CDR3 is 13 amino acids. The CDR3 DNA is TGTGCCAGCAGTCAATCGAGGGGTAACGAGCAGTACTTC. Translated: CASSQSRGNEQYF.

The chain uses TRBV12-3 or TRBV12-4 and TRBJ2-1; D unclear. This CDR3 is built from 14 residues. V shed 6 bases and J shed 2 bases, with 11 bases lying between them. Here the CDR3 DNA reads TGTGCCAGCAGAGTTGTTGGGACCTACAATGAGCAGTTCTTC. Translated, it gives CASRVVGTYNEQFF.

The chain couples TRBV27 to TRBJ2-3; the match to TRBD2 covers 10 bases. This CDR3 contains 16 residues. J gave up 1 base and V 1 base, and 2 bases lay outside the gene matches. Germline CDR1 is MNHEY and CDR2 is SMNVEV (reference sequence). CDR3 protein: CASSLLGTSGTDTQYF. CDR3 nucleotides: TGTGCCAGCAGTTTATTGGGGACTAGCGGCACAGATACGCAGTATTTT.